The clone carrying this TCR beta chain came up a few times. The data originate from a study of regulatory T cells in long-lasting Graves disease. Noted time point: persistent/refractory GD, antithyroid drugs over 5 years with positive TRAb. PBMCs were the source of the RNA used for TCR sequencing. V trimming: 2 bases; J trimming: 1 base; junction bases outside the gene matches: 7. The CDR3 has 16 amino acids. Germline V gene lookup returns CDR1 SEHNR and CDR2 FQNEAQ (reference sequence). The authors built TCR beta libraries using iRepertoire HTBI primers and Arm-PCR of CDR3 regions. TCRdb passed the multiplex PCR reads through MiXCR, listing each CDR3 protein once. Of 400,000 to 600,000 distinct CDR3 sequences in the sample, 20% to 25% were seen once.

Sequenced here: peripheral blood mononuclear cells (PBMCs), sampled when the disease was refractory, from a patient treated with antithyroid drugs. The clonotype originates from a female donor with Graves disease. The V and J genes are TRBV7-9 and TRBJ1-1, with TRBD1 matching 7 bases. The CDR3 protein is CASSLFDRDANTEAFF. CDR3 DNA sequence: TGTGCCAGCAGCTTATTCGACAGGGACGCGAACACTGAAGCTTTCTTT.